One and the same sample provided the 31 T cell receptor beta chains below, sequenced in a study of persistence of HIV-infected CD4 T cells. The stimulus was lysate of CMV-infected fibroblasts, around 11 ug/mL. CD40L-negative CD69-negative CD45RO-high memory CD4+ T cells were sorted as populations depleted of antigen-responding cells. Sequencing used immunoSEQ version 4 in survey mode. This table comes from immunoSEQ multiplex PCR, and its TCRdb copy is limited to in-frame clones, with some not included. The repertoire holds 25,000 to 35,000 clones, with about 80% as singletons. These receptors lack a known antigen. This material consisted of CD4+ T cells sorted from PBMCs after approximately 18-hour stimulation, taken from a patient who received antiretroviral therapy. The receptors come from an adult woman with HIV who was CMV-seropositive.

This chain links TRBV7-6 with TRBJ1-1; D perhaps matches TRBD1 (5 bases). Between the trimmed V and J ends, which lost 5 bases and 2 bases, there was a span of 9 bases. The CDR3 totals 13 residues. From germline, CDR1 is SGHVS and CDR2 FNYEAQ. CDR3 loop: CASSRQGNTEAFF. The CDR3 DNA is TGTGCCAGCAGCCGTCAGGGAAACACTGAAGCTTTCTTT. Complete variable domain (other parts from reference TRBV7-6 and TRBJ1-1): GAGVSQSPRYKVTKRGQDVALRCDPISGHVSLYWYRQALGQGPEFLTYFNYEAQQDKSGLPNDRFSAERPEGSISTLTIQRTEQRDSAMYRCASSRQGNTEAFFGQGTRLTVV.

V gene TRBV5-8 combines with J gene TRBJ2-2; tentative D call: TRBD1 (7 bases). The CDR3 is made up of 15 amino acids. Per the germline V gene, CDR1 is SGHTS and CDR2 is YDEGEE. Trimming removed 3 bases from V and 2 bases from J, with 11 bases in between. The CDR3 loop reads CASSWRDRNTGELFF. CDR3 DNA sequence: TGTGCCAGCAGCTGGAGGGACAGAAACACCGGGGAGCTGTTTTTT.

The V gene is TRBV6-5, the J gene TRBJ1-1, with 10 bases that match TRBD1. Germline V gives CDR1 MNHEY, CDR2 SVGAGI. V gave up 7 bases and J gave up 1 base; unmatched junction bases: 3. The length of the CDR3 is 14 residues. CDR3 coding DNA: TGTGCCAGCACTCGACAGGGGGCGAACACTGAAGCTTTCTTT. Translation gives CASTRQGANTEAFF.

The genes are TRBV6-5 and TRBJ1-6; D uncertain. Deletions cut 0 bases from V and 5 bases from J, with 8 bases between. CDR3 length: 15 amino acids. CDR1 is MNHEY and CDR2 is SVGAGI in the germline V gene. CDR3 bases: TGTGCCAGCAGTTACTCGACGCAAGATAATTCACCCCTCCACTTT. Its translation is CASSYSTQDNSPLHF.

This clone was seen a single time. This chain connects TRBV27 to TRBJ1-1; D is unresolved. V lost 3 bases, J lost 1 base, and 9 bases lay in between. In germline, CDR1 is MNHEY, CDR2 SMNVEV (reference sequence). The CDR3 sequence is 14 residues long. The chain's CDR3 is CASSFSAGNTEAFF. CDR3 DNA sequence: TGTGCCAGCAGTTTCTCCGCAGGGAACACTGAAGCTTTCTTT.

This chain joins TRBV7-9 and TRBJ1-4; 7 bases agree with TRBD1. The CDR3 runs to 15 residues. Germline lookup yields CDR1 SEHNR and CDR2 FQNEAQ (reference sequence). V trimming: 0 bases; J trimming: 8 bases; junction bases outside the gene matches: 6. CDR3 amino acids: CASSLASTGREKLFF. The CDR3 DNA follows: TGTGCCAGCAGCTTAGCGTCGACAGGGAGAGAAAAACTGTTTTTT.

The chain uses TRBV2 and TRBJ2-7; D is perhaps TRBD2 (6 bases). Between the trimmed V and J ends, which lost 5 bases and 2 bases, there was a span of 19 bases. There are 16 residues in the CDR3. Germline CDR1 and CDR2: SNHLY and FYNNEI. The CDR3 region has the DNA TGTGCCAGCAGTTCGATCGGAGGGCCAGGGACCTACGAGCAGTACTTC. Translating it yields CASSSIGGPGTYEQYF.

The gene calls are TRBV30 and TRBJ1-2; the D gene is possibly TRBD1 (5 bases). This CDR3 has 15 amino acids. Deletions cut 0 bases from V and 2 bases from J, with 13 bases between. CDR1 is GTSNPN and CDR2 is SVGIG in the germline V gene (reference sequence). In DNA, the CDR3 is TGTGCCTGGAGTGTACCCAGGGTTGGGAACTATGGCTACACCTTC. Translation: CAWSVPRVGNYGYTF. The full variable domain, its missing parts supplied by reference TRBV30 and TRBJ1-2, is SQTIHQWPATLVQPVGSPLSLECTVEGTSNPNLYWYRQAAGRGLQLLFYSVGIGQISSEVPQNLSASRPQDRQFILSSKKLLLSDSGFYLCAWSVPRVGNYGYTFGSGTRLTVV.

The chain combines TRBV6-2 or TRBV6-3 with TRBJ2-1; a possible D gene is TRBD2 (5 bases). V dropped 2 bases and J dropped 1 base, with 15 bases sitting between them. The CDR3 sequence is 17 residues long. Germline CDR1 MNHEY, CDR2 SVGEGT. The CDR3 DNA follows: TGTGCCAGCAGTTACGAATCGGGAAAAACGTCCTACAATGAGCAGTTCTTC. This translates into CASSYESGKTSYNEQFF.

The V call is TRBV18, the J call TRBJ1-2; D is uncertain. The CDR3 loop spans 14 amino acids. Germline V gene sequence: CDR1 KGHSH, CDR2 LQKENI. V was shortened by 3 bases and J by 4 bases, with 12 bases between the two germline ends. In DNA form, the CDR3 reads TGTGCCAGCTCACCGACGGAGGAAACCTATGGCTACACCTTC. Translating it yields CASSPTEETYGYTF.

The V call is TRBV15, the J call TRBJ1-3, with 8 bases aligning to TRBD1. Trimming cost V 3 bases and J 3 bases; bases outside gene matches: 7. The CDR3 runs to 16 residues. CDR1 LNHNV and CDR2 YYDKDF come from the germline V gene (reference sequence). CDR3 residues: CATSRGTGLDGNTIYF. DNA for the CDR3: TGTGCCACCAGCAGGGGGACAGGATTAGATGGAAACACCATATATTTT.

The chain has TRBV5-8 and TRBJ2-7; 9 bases map to TRBD1. The trim removed 2 bases at V and 6 bases at J, leaving 6 bases unmatched. This CDR3 contains 14 residues. The germline V gene encodes CDR1 SGHTS and CDR2 YDEGEE. The CDR3 loop reads CASSFRTGVSEQYV. Here the CDR3 DNA reads TGTGCCAGCAGCTTCAGGACAGGGGTCTCCGAGCAGTACGTC.

The chain has TRBV30 and TRBJ1-2; D is perhaps TRBD1 (6 bases). The germline V and J ends were trimmed by 3 bases and 0 bases, with 14 bases remaining between them. This CDR3 comprises 15 residues. The germline CDR1 and CDR2 sequences are GTSNPN and SVGIG (reference sequence). CDR3 in DNA: TGTGCCTGGAGGGCAGGACAGAGAGCTAACTATGGCTACACCTTC. Translating it yields CAWRAGQRANYGYTF.

The V call is TRBV6-5, the J call TRBJ1-5; D unresolved. This CDR3 region has 13 residues. Trimming stripped 10 bases from V and 0 bases from J, with 10 bases between. Per the germline V gene, CDR1 is MNHEY and CDR2 is SVGAGI. CDR3 residues: CATETVSNQPQHF. The CDR3 bases are TGTGCCACCGAGACGGTTAGCAATCAGCCCCAGCATTTT.

This CDR3 reads CASARVGQPQHF. CDR3 bases: TGTGCCAGCGCTAGGGTGGGTCAGCCCCAGCATTTT. The gene calls are TRBV2 and TRBJ1-5; D is unclear. Germline V gene lookup returns CDR1 SNHLY and CDR2 FYNNEI. The CDR3 is 12 residues long. Trimming removed 8 bases at V and 6 bases at J, with 11 bases between.

This chain joins TRBV15 and TRBJ1-6; 8 nucleotides line up with TRBD1. The germline CDR1 and CDR2 sequences are LNHNV and YYDKDF (reference sequence). V was clipped by 2 bases and J by 7 bases; unmatched bases: 4. The length of the CDR3 is 15 residues. For the CDR3, the DNA is TGTGCCACCAGCAGATCCGGACAGGGAAATTCACCCCTCCACTTT. Its protein product is CATSRSGQGNSPLHF.

The V and J genes are TRBV6-6 and TRBJ2-7, with 9 bases lining up with TRBD1. The CDR3 is 14 amino acids. Germline V gene data show CDR1 as MNHNY and CDR2 as SVGAGI (reference sequence). V dropped 6 bases and J dropped 6; count of bases not matched to a gene: 9. The CDR3 DNA sequence: TGTGCCAGCAGGACGGGACAGGGAAGGTTCGAGCAGTACTTC. Amino acids: CASRTGQGRFEQYF.

This clone was seen only a few times. The chain couples TRBV7-3 to TRBJ2-3, with D tentatively TRBD1 or TRBD2 (5 bases each). Germline CDR1 and CDR2: SGHTA and FQGTGA. The length of the CDR3 is 14 residues. V lost 0 bases and J lost 5, with 9 bases in between. The CDR3 region is CASSLTGPLDTQYF. CDR3 DNA: TGTGCCAGCAGCTTAACGGGACCATTAGATACGCAGTATTTT.

This chain connects TRBV28 to TRBJ1-3, with 9 bases fitting TRBD1. Trimming cost V 4 bases and J 1 base; bases outside gene matches: 5. Germline CDR1 and CDR2: MDHEN and SYDVKM. The CDR3 has 16 amino acids. The CDR3 DNA follows: TGTGCCAGCAGTTCCGGGACAGGGTATTCTGGAAACACCATATATTTT. Encoded protein: CASSSGTGYSGNTIYF.

J is TRBJ2-3 and V is TRBV6-5, with 8 bases fitting TRBD2. Per the germline V gene, CDR1 is MNHEY and CDR2 is SVGAGI. There are 16 residues in the CDR3. The V gene end was trimmed by 0 bases and the J gene end by 7 bases; junction bases not matched to a gene: 9. CDR3 in DNA: TGTGCCAGCAGTTACTCGACGGGGGGGAGGGGATATACGCAGTATTTT. Its translation is CASSYSTGGRGYTQYF.

V usage is TRBV5-1 and J usage is TRBJ2-1, with D unresolved. The V gene lost 2 bases and the J gene lost 1 base, with 7 bases spanning the gap. Germline loops: CDR1 SGHRS, CDR2 YFSETQ. The CDR3 consists of 14 residues. CDR3 sequence (DNA): TGCGCCAGCAGCTTTCCCTCTTCCTACAATGAGCAGTTCTTC. It is translated as CASSFPSSYNEQFF.

The chain has TRBV5-1 and TRBJ2-3, with TRBD2 matching over 12 bases. The CDR3 has 14 amino acids. Unmatched junction bases numbered 8, after V lost 4 bases and J lost 11 bases. Per the germline V gene, CDR1 is SGHRS and CDR2 is YFSETQ. The CDR3 DNA sequence: TGCGCCAGCAGCCCTCTAGCGGGGGGGCCGGGGCAGTATTTT. This translates into CASSPLAGGPGQYF.

CDR3 nucleotides: TGCGCCAGCAGTTCCGGGACCTCTTCATATTACAATGAGCAGTTCTTC. It specifies CASSSGTSSYYNEQFF. V usage is TRBV5-1 and J usage is TRBJ2-1, with D possibly being TRBD1 or TRBD2 (5 bases each). Per the germline V gene, CDR1 is SGHRS and CDR2 is YFSETQ. Trimming left V 5 bases short and J 4 bases short, with 19 bases between. This CDR3 comprises 16 residues.

This clone was found once. The J gene is TRBJ2-2, the V gene TRBV19; TRBD1 agrees at 7 bases. The germline V gene has CDR1 LNHDA and CDR2 SQIVND (reference sequence). The CDR3 extends over 15 amino acids. V lost 5 bases, J lost 4 bases, and 7 bases stayed unmatched. CDR3 loop: CASSPGTVPTGELFF. The CDR3 DNA follows: TGTGCCAGTAGTCCGGGGACAGTCCCCACCGGGGAGCTGTTTTTT.

The chain combines TRBV29-1 with TRBJ2-1; tentative D call: TRBD1 (7 bases). The ends were cut back, 0 bases at V and 0 bases at J, with 18 bases in the middle. Per germline, CDR1 SQVTM and CDR2 ANQGSEA. The CDR3 covers 18 residues. The chain's CDR3 is CSVEDLEGAKSSYNEQFF. CDR3 coding DNA: TGCAGCGTTGAAGATTTGGAGGGGGCGAAGAGCTCCTACAATGAGCAGTTCTTC.

CDR3: CASSADQGGYGYTF. CDR3 nucleotide sequence: TGTGCCAGCTCAGCCGACCAGGGAGGCTATGGCTACACCTTC. The chain combines TRBV18 with TRBJ1-2, with a possible D match to TRBD1 (5 bases). The CDR3 sequence is 14 residues long. In germline, CDR1 is KGHSH, CDR2 LQKENI. The V gene lost 5 bases and the J gene lost 4 bases, with 14 bases spanning the gap. The whole variable domain, filled in from reference TRBV18 and TRBJ1-2, reads NAGVMQNPRHLVRRRGQEARLRCSPMKGHSHVYWYRQLPEEGLKFMVYLQKENIIDESGMPKERFSAEFPKEGPSILRIQQVVRGDSAAYFCASSADQGGYGYTFGSGTRLTVV.

The chain uses TRBV2 and TRBJ1-1; TRBD1 might be the D (6 bases). Trimming stripped 8 bases from V and 3 bases from J, with 16 bases between. Germline V gene sequence: CDR1 SNHLY, CDR2 FYNNEI. This CDR3 has 14 amino acids. For the CDR3, the DNA is TGTGCCAGCGCCTCTTTAGGGGGGGACACTGAAGCTTTCTTT. The encoded protein is CASASLGGDTEAFF.

The genes are TRBV19 and TRBJ1-2; D remains unclear. Germline assignment: CDR1 LNHDA and CDR2 SQIVND (reference sequence). The CDR3 contains 14 residues. V was pared by 6 bases and J by 4 bases, with 15 bases between. Here the CDR3 DNA reads TGTGCCAGTAGGAGTCCCCCTAGCACCTATGGCTACACCTTC. Its translation is CASRSPPSTYGYTF.

This clone was observed a handful of times. The chain uses TRBV6-4 and TRBJ2-3, with D perhaps matching TRBD1 (6 bases). The V end was cut by 2 bases, the J end by 5 bases, with 14 bases between. Germline V gene lookup returns CDR1 MRHNA and CDR2 SNTAGT. The CDR3 covers 15 residues. The CDR3 DNA reads TGTGCCAGCAGTGACGGGCAGGGGAGCGGAGATACGCAGTATTTT. This codes for CASSDGQGSGDTQYF.

The chain joins TRBV7-3 to TRBJ1-2; D remains ambiguous. This CDR3 spans 15 amino acids. From germline, CDR1 is SGHTA and CDR2 FQGTGA. Trimming stripped 2 bases from V and 2 bases from J, with 12 bases between. The CDR3 nucleotides are TGTGCCAGCAGCTTATTCCATGGGCAGAACTATGGCTACACCTTC. It codes for CASSLFHGQNYGYTF.

Comments on this clone: The junction does not match germline at one end; this may be a read error. The chain couples TRBV7-9 to TRBJ1-1; no clear D. This CDR3 is 13 amino acids long. Germline V lookup: CDR1 SEHNR, CDR2 FQNEAQ (reference sequence). CDR3 amino acids: CASSLSGNTESFF. In nucleotides, the CDR3 is TGTGCCAGCAGCTTAAGCGGGAACACTGAATCTTTCTTT.